Sequencing of this TCR beta chain was carried out in a study of siplizumab effects on memory and regulatory T cells. This CDR3 spans 13 amino acids. In germline, CDR1 is MRHNA, CDR2 SNTAGT. V shed 8 bases and J shed 7 bases, with 16 bases lying between them. Clones were read by immunoSEQ multiplex PCR, and TCRdb kept only the in-frame ones, dropping some. Of approximately 92,000 clones listed, about 94% are singletons. This TCR derives from a human donor in good health. The sequencing sample was made of non-Treg CD4+ T cells sorted from blood. The chain joins TRBV6-4 to TRBJ2-3, with D hard to call. CDR3 bases: TGTGCCAGCCTCGACAACAACTTTAATACGCAGTATTTT. It yields the protein CASLDNNFNTQYF.